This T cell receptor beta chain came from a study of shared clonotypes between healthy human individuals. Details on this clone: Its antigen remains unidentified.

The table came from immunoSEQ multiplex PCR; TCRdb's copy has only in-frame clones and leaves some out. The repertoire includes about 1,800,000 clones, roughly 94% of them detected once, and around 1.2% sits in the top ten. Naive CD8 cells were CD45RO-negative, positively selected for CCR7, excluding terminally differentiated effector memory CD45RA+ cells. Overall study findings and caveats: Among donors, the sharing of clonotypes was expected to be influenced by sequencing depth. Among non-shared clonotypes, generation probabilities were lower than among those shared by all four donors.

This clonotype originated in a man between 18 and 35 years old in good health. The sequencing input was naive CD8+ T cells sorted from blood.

The CDR3 protein is CAIDADTDTQYF. The DNA for the CDR3 is TGTGCCATCGATGCGGATACAGATACGCAGTATTTT. This rearrangement joins TRBV10-3 to TRBJ2-3, with no clear D. The CDR3 consists of 12 residues. Germline V gene sequence: CDR1 ENHRY, CDR2 SYGVKD. Trimming shortened V by 8 bases and J by 3 bases, and 9 bases separated the two germline ends.